This T cell receptor (beta chain) was found in a study of control samples from healthy donors and cancer patients. In regard to this clone: A junction end diverges from the germline sequence, so it may reflect a read error.

Repertoires were generated with immunoSEQ multiplex PCR, while TCRdb's copy carries only in-frame clones and drops some. The table lists around 230,000 clones, roughly 94% of them singletons. CDR3 length: 14 residues. Germline assignment: CDR1 MNHNS and CDR2 SASEGT. The sequence was obtained from a man aged 50 or older in good health. The gene calls are TRBV6-1 and TRBJ2-5, with 10 bases fitting TRBD1. Sequencing was performed on blood. CDR3 region: CASREDRGRETQYF. The CDR3 DNA is TGTGCCAGCAGAGAAGACAGGGGGCGTGAGACCCAGTACTTC.